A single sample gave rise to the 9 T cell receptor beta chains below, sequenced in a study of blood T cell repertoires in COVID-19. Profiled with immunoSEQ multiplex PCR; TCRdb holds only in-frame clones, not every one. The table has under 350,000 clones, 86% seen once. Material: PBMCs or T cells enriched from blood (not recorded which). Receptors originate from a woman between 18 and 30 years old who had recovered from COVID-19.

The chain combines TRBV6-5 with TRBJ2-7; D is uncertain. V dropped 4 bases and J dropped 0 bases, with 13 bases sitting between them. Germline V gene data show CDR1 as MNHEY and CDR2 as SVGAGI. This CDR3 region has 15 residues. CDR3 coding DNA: TGTGCCAGCAGTTGGCTGAACGGAGCCTCCTACGAGCAGTACTTC. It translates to CASSWLNGASYEQYF.

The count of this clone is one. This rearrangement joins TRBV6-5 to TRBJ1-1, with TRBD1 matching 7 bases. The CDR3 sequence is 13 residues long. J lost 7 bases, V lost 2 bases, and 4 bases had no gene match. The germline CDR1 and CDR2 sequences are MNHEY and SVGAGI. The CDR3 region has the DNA TGTGCCAGCAGTTACGGGCAGGGGGTTGAAGCTTTCTTT. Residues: CASSYGQGVEAFF.

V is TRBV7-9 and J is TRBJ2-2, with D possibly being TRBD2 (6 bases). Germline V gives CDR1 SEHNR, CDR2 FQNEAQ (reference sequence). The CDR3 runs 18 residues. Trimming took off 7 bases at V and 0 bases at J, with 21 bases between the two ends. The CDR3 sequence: CASTLKTRSGSNTGELFF. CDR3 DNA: TGTGCCAGCACACTCAAGACTCGTAGCGGCTCGAACACCGGGGAGCTGTTTTTT.

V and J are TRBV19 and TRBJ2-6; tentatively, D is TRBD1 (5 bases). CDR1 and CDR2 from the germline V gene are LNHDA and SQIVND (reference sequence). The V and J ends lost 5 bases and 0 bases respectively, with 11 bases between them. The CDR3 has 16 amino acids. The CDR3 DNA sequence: TGTGCCAGTAGTTGGTCCAGGGCCTCTGGGGCCAACGTCCTGACTTTC. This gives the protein CASSWSRASGANVLTF.

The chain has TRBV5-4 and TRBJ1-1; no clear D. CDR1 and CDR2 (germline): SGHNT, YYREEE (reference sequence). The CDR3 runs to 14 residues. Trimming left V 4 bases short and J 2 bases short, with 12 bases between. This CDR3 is CASSLMSVNTEAFF. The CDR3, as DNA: TGTGCCAGCAGCCTGATGAGCGTAAACACTGAAGCTTTCTTT.

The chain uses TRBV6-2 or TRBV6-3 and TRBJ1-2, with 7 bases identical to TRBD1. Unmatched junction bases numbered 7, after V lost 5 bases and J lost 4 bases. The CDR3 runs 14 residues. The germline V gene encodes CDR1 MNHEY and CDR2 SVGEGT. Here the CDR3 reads CASSTGTALYGYTF. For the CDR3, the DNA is TGTGCCAGCAGTACCGGGACAGCTCTCTATGGCTACACCTTC.

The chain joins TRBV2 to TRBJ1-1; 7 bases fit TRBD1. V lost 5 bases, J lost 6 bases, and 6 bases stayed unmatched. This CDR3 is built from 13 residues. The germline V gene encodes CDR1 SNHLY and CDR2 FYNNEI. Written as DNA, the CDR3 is TGTGCCAGCAGTCGGGACAGCGTTCCTGAAGCTTTCTTT. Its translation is CASSRDSVPEAFF.

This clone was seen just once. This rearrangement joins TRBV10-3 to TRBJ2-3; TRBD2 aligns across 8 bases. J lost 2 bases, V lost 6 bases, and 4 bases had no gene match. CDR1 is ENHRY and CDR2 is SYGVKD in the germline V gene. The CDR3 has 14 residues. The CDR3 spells CAIRTSVNTDTQYF. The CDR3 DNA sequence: TGTGCCATCAGGACTAGCGTCAACACAGATACGCAGTATTTT.

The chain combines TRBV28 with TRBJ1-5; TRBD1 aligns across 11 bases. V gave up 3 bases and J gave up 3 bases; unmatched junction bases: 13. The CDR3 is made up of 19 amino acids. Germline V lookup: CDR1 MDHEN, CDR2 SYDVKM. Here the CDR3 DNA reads TGTGCCAGCAGTTTCCCGGGACAGGGGGTTAGGGGATTCAATCAGCCCCAGCATTTT. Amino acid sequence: CASSFPGQGVRGFNQPQHF.